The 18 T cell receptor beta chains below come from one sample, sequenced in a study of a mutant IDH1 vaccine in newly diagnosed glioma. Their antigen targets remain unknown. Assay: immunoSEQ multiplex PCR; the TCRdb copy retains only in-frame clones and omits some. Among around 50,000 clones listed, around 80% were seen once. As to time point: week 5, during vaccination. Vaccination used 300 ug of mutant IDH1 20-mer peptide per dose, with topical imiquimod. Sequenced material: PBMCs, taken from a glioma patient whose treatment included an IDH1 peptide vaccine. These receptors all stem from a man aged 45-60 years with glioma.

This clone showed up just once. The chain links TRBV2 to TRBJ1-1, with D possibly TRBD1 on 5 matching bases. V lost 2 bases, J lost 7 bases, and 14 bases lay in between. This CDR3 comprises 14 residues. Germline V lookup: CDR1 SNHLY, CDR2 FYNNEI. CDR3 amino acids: CASSEMDTVYEAFF. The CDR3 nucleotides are TGTGCCAGCAGTGAAATGGACACCGTATATGAAGCTTTCTTT.

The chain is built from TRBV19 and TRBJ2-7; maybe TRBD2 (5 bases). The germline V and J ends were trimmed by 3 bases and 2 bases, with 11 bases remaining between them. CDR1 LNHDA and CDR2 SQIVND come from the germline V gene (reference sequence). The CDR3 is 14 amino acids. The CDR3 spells CASSIMHGAYEQYF. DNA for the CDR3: TGTGCCAGTAGTATCATGCACGGGGCCTACGAGCAGTACTTC.

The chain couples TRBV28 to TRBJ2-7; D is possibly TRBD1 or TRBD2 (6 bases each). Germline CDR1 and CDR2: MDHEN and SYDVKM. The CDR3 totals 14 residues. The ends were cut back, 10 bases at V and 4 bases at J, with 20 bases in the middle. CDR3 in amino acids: CATLRGQGRYEQYF. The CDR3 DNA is TGTGCCACTCTCCGCGGGCAGGGGAGGTACGAGCAGTACTTC.

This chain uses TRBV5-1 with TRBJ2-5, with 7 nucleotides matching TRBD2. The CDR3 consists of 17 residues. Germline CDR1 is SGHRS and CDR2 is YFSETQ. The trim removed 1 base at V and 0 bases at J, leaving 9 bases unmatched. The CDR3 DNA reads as TGCGCCAGCAGCTTGCAGGTAGCGGGTATGAACCAAGAGACCCAGTACTTC. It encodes CASSLQVAGMNQETQYF.

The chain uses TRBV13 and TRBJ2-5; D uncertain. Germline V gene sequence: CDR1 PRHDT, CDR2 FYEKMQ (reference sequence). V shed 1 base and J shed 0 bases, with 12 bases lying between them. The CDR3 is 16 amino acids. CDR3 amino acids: CASSLEVEQYQETQYF. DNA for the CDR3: TGTGCCAGCAGCTTAGAAGTAGAGCAGTACCAAGAGACCCAGTACTTC.

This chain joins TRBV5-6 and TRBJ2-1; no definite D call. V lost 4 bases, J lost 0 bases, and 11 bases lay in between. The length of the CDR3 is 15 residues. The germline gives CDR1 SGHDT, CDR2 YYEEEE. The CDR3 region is CASSPTISSYNEQFF. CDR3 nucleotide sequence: TGTGCCAGCAGCCCGACAATTAGCTCCTACAATGAGCAGTTCTTC.

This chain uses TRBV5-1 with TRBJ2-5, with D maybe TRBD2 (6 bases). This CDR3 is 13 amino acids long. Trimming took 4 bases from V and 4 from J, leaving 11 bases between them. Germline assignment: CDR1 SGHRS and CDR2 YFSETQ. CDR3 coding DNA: TGCGCCAGCAGCGGAGGGGTGAGAGAGACCCAGTACTTC. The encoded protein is CASSGGVRETQYF.

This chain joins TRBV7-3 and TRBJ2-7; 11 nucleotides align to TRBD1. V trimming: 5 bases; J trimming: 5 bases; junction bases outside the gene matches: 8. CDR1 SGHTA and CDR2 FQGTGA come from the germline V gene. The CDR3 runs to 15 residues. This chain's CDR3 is CASSPHGGQGDEQYF. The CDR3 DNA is TGTGCCAGCAGCCCCCATGGGGGACAGGGGGACGAGCAGTACTTC.

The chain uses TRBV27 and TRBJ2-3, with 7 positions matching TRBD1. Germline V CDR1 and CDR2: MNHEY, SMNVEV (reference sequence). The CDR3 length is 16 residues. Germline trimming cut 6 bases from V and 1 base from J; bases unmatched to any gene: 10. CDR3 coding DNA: TGTGCCAGCAGACTCATGAGGGACAGAGGCACAGATACGCAGTATTTT. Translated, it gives CASRLMRDRGTDTQYF.

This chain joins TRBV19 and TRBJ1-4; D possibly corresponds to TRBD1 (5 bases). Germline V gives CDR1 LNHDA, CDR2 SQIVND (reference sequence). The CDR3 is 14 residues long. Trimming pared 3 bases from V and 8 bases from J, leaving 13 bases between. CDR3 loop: CASSMGSGREKLFF. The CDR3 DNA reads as TGTGCCAGTAGTATGGGGTCAGGGCGGGAAAAACTGTTTTTT.

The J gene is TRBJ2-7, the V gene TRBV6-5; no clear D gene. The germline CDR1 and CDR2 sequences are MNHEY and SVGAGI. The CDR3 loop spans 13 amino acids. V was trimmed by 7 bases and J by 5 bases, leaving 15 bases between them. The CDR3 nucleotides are TGTGCCAGCATAAGCCCGACCGGAAACGAGCAGTACTTC. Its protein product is CASISPTGNEQYF.

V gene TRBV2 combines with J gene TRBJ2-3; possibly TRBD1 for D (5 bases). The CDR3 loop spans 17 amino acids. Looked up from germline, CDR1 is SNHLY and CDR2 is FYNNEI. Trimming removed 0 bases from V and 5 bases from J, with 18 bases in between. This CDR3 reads CASSEALSGGRGDTQYF. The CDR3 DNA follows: TGTGCCAGCAGTGAAGCGCTGTCAGGCGGAAGGGGAGATACGCAGTATTTT.

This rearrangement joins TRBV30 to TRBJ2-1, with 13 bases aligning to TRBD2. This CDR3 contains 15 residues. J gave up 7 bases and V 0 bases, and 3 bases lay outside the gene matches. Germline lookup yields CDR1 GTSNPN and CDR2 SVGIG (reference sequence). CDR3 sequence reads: CAWSVTSGGANEQFF. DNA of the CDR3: TGTGCCTGGAGTGTAACTAGCGGGGGGGCGAATGAGCAGTTCTTC.

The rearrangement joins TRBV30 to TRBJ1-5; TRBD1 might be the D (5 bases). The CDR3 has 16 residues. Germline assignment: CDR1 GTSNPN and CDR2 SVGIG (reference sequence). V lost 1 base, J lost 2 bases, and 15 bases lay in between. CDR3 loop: CAWSARAPGGNQPQHF. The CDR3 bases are TGTGCCTGGAGTGCGAGGGCCCCGGGGGGCAATCAGCCCCAGCATTTT.

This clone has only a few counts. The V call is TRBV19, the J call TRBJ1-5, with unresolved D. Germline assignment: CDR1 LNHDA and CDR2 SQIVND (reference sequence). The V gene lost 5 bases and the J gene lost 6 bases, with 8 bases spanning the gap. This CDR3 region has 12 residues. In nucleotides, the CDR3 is TGTGCCAGTAGTCCAGTCGGTCAGCCCCAGCATTTT. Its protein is CASSPVGQPQHF.

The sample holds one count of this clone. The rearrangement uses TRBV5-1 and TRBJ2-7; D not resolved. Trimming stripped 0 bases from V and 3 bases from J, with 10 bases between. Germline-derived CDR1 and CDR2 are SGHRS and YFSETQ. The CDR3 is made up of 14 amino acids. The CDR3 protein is CASSLVAGNYEQYF. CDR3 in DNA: TGCGCCAGCAGCTTGGTAGCAGGAAACTACGAGCAGTACTTC.

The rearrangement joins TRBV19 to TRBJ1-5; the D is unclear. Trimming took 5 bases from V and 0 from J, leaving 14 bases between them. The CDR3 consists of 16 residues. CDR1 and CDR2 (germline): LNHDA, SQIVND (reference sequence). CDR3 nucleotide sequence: TGTGCCAGTAGTCGGCCAGGCGATTATAGCAATCAGCCCCAGCATTTT. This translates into CASSRPGDYSNQPQHF.

The CDR3 region is CASSGEGSGRVEAFF. CDR3 nucleotide sequence: TGTGCCAGCAGCGGGGAGGGCAGCGGTAGGGTCGAAGCTTTCTTT. This chain links TRBV9 with TRBJ1-1; D unclear. This CDR3 region has 15 residues. Germline assignment: CDR1 SGDLS and CDR2 YYNGEE. V was pared by 3 bases and J by 8 bases, with 20 bases between.